The T cell receptor beta chain under discussion was sequenced for a study of cytomegalovirus exposure and HLA in healthy donors (TCRdb year 2017). Some background on the complete study: According to an earlier analysis of a few hundred of the donors, about 179 million T cells yielded 90 million to 130 million unique TCR beta sequences and about 300 Gb of sequence data. An early release covering some 640 HLA-typed donors comprised approximately 290 gigabases of sequencing data and about 90 million unique TCR sequences. Among the approximately 420 genotyped donors, around 81% belonged to the genetic ancestry cluster associated with self-reported Caucasian donors. The study aimed to test whether cataloging public T cell receptors could reveal signatures of past pathogen exposure. The T cell repertoires of several hundred subjects were profiled by immunosequencing and related to cytomegalovirus serostatus. Besides the first cohort of roughly 700 subjects, a separate validation cohort made up of roughly 120 different subjects was used. To predict cytomegalovirus infection status, the study combined high-throughput TCR immunosequencing, statistical association of individual TCRs with disease status, and machine learning. A later analysis re-analyzed previously published TCR beta repertoires from roughly 690 donors and added high-resolution HLA genotyping to study TCR occurrence patterns. In the later analysis, no new phenotypic data were used to find candidate immune exposures; instead, reliance was placed on TCR beta sequences and their occurrence across donors. In an earlier analysis of roughly 600 of the donors, high-throughput TCR beta sequencing was used to judge whether each TCR beta V gene segment behaved as functional or pseudogenic. Donor age, sex, ethnicity and CMV serostatus were compiled together with the repertoire data. A later genetic analysis took genome-wide SNP genotypes for about 65% of the roughly 670 donors and used that subset as a discovery cohort. Every discovery cohort repertoire had been produced on one sequencing platform. Class I and class II HLA loci were covered by the typing at four-digit resolution. Typing coverage varied by locus: roughly 620-640 donors for A, B, C, DRB1 and DQB1; around 560 for DQA1; approximately 610 for DPA1; roughly 450 for DPB1. Because of strong linkage in the cohort, five DR-DQ haplotypes were treated as single units for association and clustering. Among about 390 genotyped donors of the cohort, an average of approximately 230,000 unique TCR beta nucleotide sequences were sequenced per donor, roughly 18% of them non-productive.

Including cysteine and phenylalanine, the CDR3 has 16 amino acids. Just CDR3 DNA is preserved here, 48 bases in frame from base 1. CDR1 and CDR2 (GTSNPN, SVGIG) derive from the germline V gene (reference sequence). The cohort consisted of 666 healthy bone marrow donors. At the time of sampling, all cohort members were nominally healthy, though unrecorded immune exposures were likely present. The donor tested CMV seropositive and was one of the 289 seropositive cohort members. A peripheral blood sample was provided by each donor, and peripheral blood mononuclear cells were used for TCR beta sequencing. Genomic DNA extraction from the blood cell samples was performed with the Qiagen DNeasy Blood Extraction Kit. Preparation of the library involved the immunoSEQ multiplex PCR assay. For the multiplex PCR, a mixture combining 60 forward primers for TCR Vbeta segments and 13 reverse primers for TCR Jbeta segments was used. A multiplex PCR assay on genomic DNA amplified the CDR3 region of rearranged TCR beta genes. The amplified TCR beta libraries were sequenced on the Illumina HiSeq System as 87-base-pair reads. The study's processing was this. In a later analysis, about 80 million unique TCR beta chains were counted across the 666 repertoires, and approximately 11 million of these chains were shared by at least two donors. A nearest-neighbor algorithm error-corrected the raw reads and collapsed the reads into unique sequences, merging closely related sequences to remove PCR and sequencing errors. CDR3 sequences were aligned to IMGT reference sequences to assign V, D and J gene segments. Each retained sequence needed at least a six-nucleotide match to both a V gene segment and a J gene segment. Rearrangements were called productive when the CDR3 lacked stop codons and stayed in frame with V and J; all others were non-productive. Following IMGT convention, CDR3 was defined as the stretch from the second conserved V-encoded cysteine up to the conserved J-encoded phenylalanine. Sequences without an unambiguous match to a single V gene segment were excluded from the earlier analysis of several hundred of the donors. An earlier analysis of several hundred of the donors classified V segments as functional when productive rearrangements were above 56.7% and as segregating when the standard deviation between donors was above 5%. A statistical classification framework was built to diagnose cytomegalovirus status from the catalog of TCR beta chain sequences. V and J gene assignment, in a later analysis, came from comparing TCR nucleotide sequences with IMGT/GENE-DB human TR gene sequences. The TCRdist pipeline was used in a later analysis to assign CDR3 sequences and most-parsimonious VDJ recombination scenarios. In a later analysis, each TCR beta chain was defined by its CDR3 amino acid sequence together with its V-gene family, and reads lacking a unique V-gene family were excluded. In a later analysis, 450 to 600 highly shared, low-generation-probability nucleotide sequences were removed to address suspected cross-contamination and a sequencing artifact. In a later analysis, a clonal expansion index for each public chain was calculated from normalized within-repertoire ranks of inferred template counts. A later analysis computed generation probabilities with a VDJ recombination model fitted to out-of-frame rearrangements, and checked the results against IGoR. Hypergeometric tests were used in a later analysis to score TCR-TCR, TCR-HLA and TCR-CMV co-occurrence, with a repertoire-size bias correction applied to the TCR pairs. To estimate false discovery rates, a later analysis permuted the HLA or CMV assignments 20 times. A later analysis grouped co-occurring TCRs with DBSCAN, adding TCRdist sequence similarity when clustering within HLA-allele-positive subsets. Co-occurrence clustering excluded repertoires with fewer than 30,000 or more than 120,000 public chains, plus five with anomalous nucleotide sharing. TCRdb re-hosts the immuneACCESS table, in-frame sequences only. Its copies lack some clones; in the studies checked, an unresolved V gene accounts for under half of them, and the cause for the rest is not known. From that table come the V and J calls and clone size; the DNA was used to work out D and trimming. The sample records about 160,000 clones, roughly four fifths of which are singletons. Roughly 8% of the sample is taken by the ten largest.

General conclusions and limits of the study: The only immune exposure information available for the cohort was CMV serostatus. A further reported finding was that TCR beta sequences accurately predicted the HLA-A and HLA-B alleles for most subjects in the first cohort. Some IMGT-functional V segments, including TRBV6-2 and TRBV6-3, could not be told apart with the 87-base-pair reads, so those segments were excluded. According to a later analysis, TCR association rates differed among HLA loci, with DRB1 alleles showing the most associated TCRs and HLA-C alleles showing the fewest. Because counts were too low, about 15 rarely observed V segments, including chromosome 9 orphons, were left out of the earlier analysis of approximately 580 of the donors. In vitro tests confirmed that a few of the cytomegalovirus-associated TCR beta chains recognize cytomegalovirus antigens. In a later analysis, most CMV-associated TCR beta chains were found to appear HLA-restricted, with HLA associations seemingly driven largely by CMV exposure. Roughly uniform sequencing depth across donors was assumed in presence/absence analyses, although this assumption may not hold. In the study, around 150 TCR beta chains were listed as associated with cytomegalovirus. When HLA alleles, especially DR and DQ, strongly co-occurred, attributing TCR associations to individual alleles was difficult. The classifier was reported to diagnose cytomegalovirus status with high specificity and sensitivity in both the original cohort and the validation cohort. Linkage disequilibrium might explain the correlated functional status among segregating V segments, but an unknown experimental factor could not be excluded. Because HLA typing was unavailable for some donors at each locus, only the typed subset was used in association tests. A later analysis reported that several top co-occurrence clusters appeared linked to parvovirus B19, influenza, CMV and Epstein-Barr virus. A cluster of highly shared sequence variants was judged likely to be a technical artifact of the sequencing pipeline. Compared with the approximately 720-donor mean, donors in an Asian-associated ancestry cluster had fewer N-insertions in productive TCRs, according to a later genetic analysis. Specific HLA alleles were associated with around 18,000 TCR beta sequences at a false discovery rate of 0.05 in a later analysis. In a later genetic analysis, a missense DCLRE1C variant was associated with V-gene and J-gene trimming of TCR beta chains, and the association was replicated in an independent cohort. While some public TCRs were present in many individuals, most TCR sequences turned up only very rarely across donors. A later analysis found that HLA-associated TCR beta chains were more clonally expanded and had lower generation probabilities than equally common non-associated chains. In an earlier analysis of some 500 of the donors, most TCR beta V segments were observed in productive rearrangements about 87% or about 30% of the time, broadly matching IMGT annotations. This cohort had only TCR beta chains sequenced, and the lack of alpha or paired-chain data limited which features could be detected. According to the authors, the approach could potentially be generalized to other disease states and immunological phenotypes.

This clone was recorded only once. Its antigen specificity is not known. The junction departs from the called germline gene at one end, perhaps through a read error. The rearranged segments are TRBV30 and TRBJ2-6; matching of 6 bases hints at TRBD2 as the D gene. The clonotype originates from a male donor in good health and CMV-seropositive. Sample: PBMCs. Here the CDR3 is given as CAWRRRVTSGANGLTF. In nucleotide form, the sequence is TGTGCCTGGAGACGGAGGGTGACCTCTGGGGCCAACGGCCTGACTTTC. The CDR3, completed at both ends by the reference TRBV30 and TRBJ2-6 genes, gives the full variable domain SQTIHQWPATLVQPVGSPLSLECTVEGTSNPNLYWYRQAAGRGLQLLFYSVGIGQISSEVPQNLSASRPQDRQFILSSKKLLLSDSGFYLCAWRRRVTSGANGLTFGAGSRLTVL.